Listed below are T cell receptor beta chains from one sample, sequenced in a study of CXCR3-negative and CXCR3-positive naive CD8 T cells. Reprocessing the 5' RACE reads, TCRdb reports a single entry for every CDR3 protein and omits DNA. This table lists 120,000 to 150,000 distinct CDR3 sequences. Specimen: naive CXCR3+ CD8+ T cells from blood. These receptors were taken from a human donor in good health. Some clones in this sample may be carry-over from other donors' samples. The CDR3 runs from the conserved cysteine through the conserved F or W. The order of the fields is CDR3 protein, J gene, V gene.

CSILGESYEQYF,TRBJ2-7,TRBV29-1
CSVREAKDYGYTF,TRBJ1-2,TRBV29-1
CASRTGQANTEAFF,TRBJ1-1,TRBV12-3/TRBV12-4
CASSFPGQLRDEQYF,TRBJ2-7,TRBV7-8
CSVLEVTRNEQFF,TRBJ2-1,TRBV20-1
CASSRTGDYGYTF,TRBJ1-2,TRBV13
CASSTAGAYTEAFF,TRBJ1-1,TRBV7-9
CASSYSTQILYGYTF,TRBJ1-2,TRBV6-5
CASSLPGYNEQFF,TRBJ2-1,TRBV5-6
CAIGPLSNYGYTF,TRBJ1-2,TRBV10-3
CSGRDNNEQFF,TRBJ2-1,TRBV29-1
CASRDRGFPYEQYF,TRBJ2-7,TRBV28
CASSLGGRGTEAFF,TRBJ1-1,TRBV7-9
CASGTGTGYGYTF,TRBJ1-2,TRBV12-5
CSVHGGSRHEQFF,TRBJ2-1,TRBV29-1
CASTRNLAPLGPYNEQFF,TRBJ2-1,TRBV28
CSAGTSLSSDNEQFF,TRBJ2-1,TRBV20-1
CASSLDVNTEAFF,TRBJ1-1,TRBV27
CASSPLGLNTEAFF,TRBJ1-1,TRBV28
CASSLSSAVETQYF,TRBJ2-5,TRBV6-5
CASSSRGELGELFF,TRBJ2-2,TRBV7-6
CASGWDSESYEQYF,TRBJ2-7,TRBV7-9
CASSYSSGNEQFF,TRBJ2-1,TRBV6-5
CSARDEAGGINEQFF,TRBJ2-1,TRBV20-1
CATSTGTGSYNEQFF,TRBJ2-1,TRBV15
CASRPLSGELFF,TRBJ2-2,TRBV2
CASSKTQETQYF,TRBJ2-5,TRBV3-1
CASSASGINEQFF,TRBJ2-1,TRBV9
CSAPHPDLVGYTF,TRBJ1-2,TRBV20-1